This T cell receptor beta chain was observed in a study of PD-1 blockade in classical Hodgkin lymphoma. The CDR3 consists of 12 residues. V lost 4 bases and J 10 bases, leaving 11 bases between the germline ends. Germline V gene sequence: CDR1 MDHEN, CDR2 SYDVKM. Documented time point: newly diagnosed, previously untreated cHL patient sample. Comparison PBMCs came from previously untreated, newly diagnosed classical Hodgkin lymphoma patients. Sequenced by immunoSEQ multiplex PCR; TCRdb stores in-frame clones only, minus some. The repertoire consists of approximately 47,000 clones, with roughly 93% occurring once and the leading ten covering around 5%.

Sequences were obtained from peripheral blood mononuclear cells (PBMCs). This receptor was identified in a human donor with classical Hodgkin lymphoma. The chain couples TRBV28 to TRBJ2-1; no clear D gene. The CDR3: CASSSTTLEQFF. The CDR3 DNA is TGTGCCAGCAGTTCGACCACGTTGGAGCAGTTCTTC.